This T cell receptor (beta chain) originates from a study of cytomegalovirus exposure and HLA in healthy donors. Among the approximately 110 subjects of the validation cohort, separate from the approximately 700-subject first cohort, were the donors. General observations from the study: A list of around 160 TCR beta chains associated with cytomegalovirus was given. A few chains tied to CMV proved CMV antigen-specific in vitro. Rare TCR sequences dominated, though some public TCRs recurred in many donors.

About this clone itself: Its antigen remains unidentified.

CDR3 length: 16 residues. From germline, CDR1 is LNHDA and CDR2 SQIVND (reference sequence). V was pared by 7 bases and J by 7 bases, with 12 bases of the junction left unmatched. TCRdb's copy holds only in-frame clones and misses some; the assay was immunoSEQ multiplex PCR. Of some 120,000 clones in the sample, about 90% were seen once. V and J are TRBV19 and TRBJ2-1; 11 bases line up with TRBD1. The sequenced sample consisted of PBMCs. This sequence was found in a young man in good health and CMV-seronegative. This CDR3 reads CASTKSEGTGGNEQFF. The DNA of the CDR3 is TGTGCCAGTACCAAATCGGAGGGGACAGGGGGGAATGAGCAGTTCTTC. The full variable domain, completed using reference TRBV19 and TRBJ2-1, is DGGITQSPKYLFRKEGQNVTLSCEQNLNHDAMYWYRQDPGQGLRLIYYSQIVNDFQKGDIAEGYSVSREKKESFPLTVTSAQKNPTAFYLCASTKSEGTGGNEQFFGPGTRLTVL.